This T cell receptor beta chain was sequenced during a study of graft-versus-host responses after intestinal transplantation. This table comes from immunoSEQ multiplex PCR, and its TCRdb copy is limited to in-frame clones, with some not included. The table lists 110,000 to 150,000 clones, around 90% of them singletons. CDR3 length equals 15 residues. Deletions cut 2 bases from V and 0 bases from J, with 8 bases between. Germline values: CDR1 MDHEN, CDR2 SYDVKM. The sample holds one count of this clone. Its matching antigen is unknown. This material consisted of unstimulated CD4+ T cells sorted from spleen or lymph node cells, taken before intestinal transplant. The origin of this receptor is a human donor who received an intestinal transplant. This chain connects TRBV28 to TRBJ1-5; D remains ambiguous. CDR3: CASSLGGNSNQPQHF. The DNA for the CDR3 is TGTGCCAGCAGTTTAGGAGGGAATAGCAATCAGCCCCAGCATTTT.